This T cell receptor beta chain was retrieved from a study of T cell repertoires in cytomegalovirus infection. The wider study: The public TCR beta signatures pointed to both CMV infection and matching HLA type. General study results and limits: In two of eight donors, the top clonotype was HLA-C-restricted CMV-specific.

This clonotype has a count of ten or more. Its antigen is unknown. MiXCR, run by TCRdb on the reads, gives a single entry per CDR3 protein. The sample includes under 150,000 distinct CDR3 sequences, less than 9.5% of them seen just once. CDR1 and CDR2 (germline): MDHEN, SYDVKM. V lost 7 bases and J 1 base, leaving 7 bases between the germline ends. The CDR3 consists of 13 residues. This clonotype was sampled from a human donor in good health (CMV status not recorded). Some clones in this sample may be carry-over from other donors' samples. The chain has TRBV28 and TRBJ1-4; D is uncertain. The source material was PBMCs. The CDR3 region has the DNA TGTGCCAGCATGGGCAGAACTAATGAAAAACTGTTTTTT. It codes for CASMGRTNEKLFF.